The present TCR beta chain was sequenced within a study of blood T cell repertoires in COVID-19. Study overall: Samples of COVID-19 (acute and convalescent) were obtained from the United States, Italy and Spain. T cells, B-cell-depleted T cells, or PBMCs provided the cDNA or gDNA that served as material.

Original data processing: Reference gene primers were amplified, and this amplification served to estimate nucleated cell counts. Repertoires were generated with immunoSEQ multiplex PCR, while TCRdb's copy carries only in-frame clones and drops some. V and J calls and clone size are given by that table; D and trimming were obtained from the DNA. This sample has more than 300,000 clones; roughly 83% occur once, and the top ten carry around 1.5%. CDR3 length: 11 residues. Germline V gene sequence: CDR1 DFQATT, CDR2 SNEGSKA (reference sequence). V was pared by 1 base and J by 8 bases, with 7 bases between.

The specimen sequenced was peripheral blood. The sequence derives from a woman in her 50s with acute or convalescent COVID-19. The J gene is TRBJ2-3, the V gene TRBV20-1; D not certain. The CDR3 bases are TGCAGTGCTAGAGTTTCGGGTACGCAGTATTTT. Protein product: CSARVSGTQYF.